This TCR beta chain was retrieved from a study of blood T cell repertoires in COVID-19. TCRdb's copy holds only in-frame clones and misses some; the assay was immunoSEQ multiplex PCR. This table has tens of thousands of clones, about 81% appearing once. Trimming took 2 bases from V and 2 from J, leaving 10 bases between them. Germline CDR1 reads SGHTA; CDR2 reads FQGNSA. The CDR3 covers 14 residues. This receptor was obtained from a man at least 80 years old with acute or convalescent COVID-19. The chain recombines TRBV7-2 with TRBJ2-7; D is uncertain. The sequencing sample was made of peripheral blood. The CDR3 reads CASSLKNFPYEQYF. CDR3 nucleotide sequence: TGTGCCAGCAGCTTAAAAAACTTCCCCTACGAGCAGTACTTC.